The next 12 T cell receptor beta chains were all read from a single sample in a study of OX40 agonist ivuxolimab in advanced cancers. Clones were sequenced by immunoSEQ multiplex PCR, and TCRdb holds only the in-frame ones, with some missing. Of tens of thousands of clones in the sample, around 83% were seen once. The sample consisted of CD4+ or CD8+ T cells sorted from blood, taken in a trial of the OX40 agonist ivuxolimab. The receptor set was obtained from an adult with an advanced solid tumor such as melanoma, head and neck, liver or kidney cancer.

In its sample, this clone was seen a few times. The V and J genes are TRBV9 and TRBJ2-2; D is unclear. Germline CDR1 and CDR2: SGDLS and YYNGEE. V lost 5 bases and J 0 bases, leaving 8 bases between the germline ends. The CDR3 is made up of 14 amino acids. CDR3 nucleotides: TGTGCCAGCAGGGAGACATCGAACACCGGGGAGCTGTTTTTT. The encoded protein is CASRETSNTGELFF.

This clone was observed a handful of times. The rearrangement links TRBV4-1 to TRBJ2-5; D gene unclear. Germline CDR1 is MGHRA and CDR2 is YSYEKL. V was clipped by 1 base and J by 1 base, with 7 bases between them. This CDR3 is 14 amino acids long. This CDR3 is CASSQGSSQETQYF. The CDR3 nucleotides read TGCGCCAGCAGCCAAGGGAGCAGCCAAGAGACCCAGTACTTC.

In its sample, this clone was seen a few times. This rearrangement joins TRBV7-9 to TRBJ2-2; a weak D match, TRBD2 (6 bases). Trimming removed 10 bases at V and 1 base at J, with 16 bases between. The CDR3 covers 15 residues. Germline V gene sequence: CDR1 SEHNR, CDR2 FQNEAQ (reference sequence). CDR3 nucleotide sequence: TGTGCCACCCTTCGGGGGACCCAGAACACCGGGGAGCTGTTTTTT. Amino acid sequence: CATLRGTQNTGELFF.

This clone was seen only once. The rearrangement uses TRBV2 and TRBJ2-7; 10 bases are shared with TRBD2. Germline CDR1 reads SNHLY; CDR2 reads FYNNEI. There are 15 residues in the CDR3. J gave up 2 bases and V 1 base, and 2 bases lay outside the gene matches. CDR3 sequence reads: CASSEGAGGAYEQYF. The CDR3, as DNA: TGTGCCAGCAGTGAAGGAGCGGGAGGGGCCTACGAGCAGTACTTC.

Written as DNA, the CDR3 is TGTGCCAGCAGCTTAGGGGCATTCGGGACCCAGTACTTC. It yields the protein CASSLGAFGTQYF. The chain is built from TRBV11-3 and TRBJ2-5, with unresolved D. CDR3 length equals 13 residues. V gave up 1 base and J gave up 7 bases, with 10 bases separating them. The germline gives CDR1 SGHNT, CDR2 YENEEA.

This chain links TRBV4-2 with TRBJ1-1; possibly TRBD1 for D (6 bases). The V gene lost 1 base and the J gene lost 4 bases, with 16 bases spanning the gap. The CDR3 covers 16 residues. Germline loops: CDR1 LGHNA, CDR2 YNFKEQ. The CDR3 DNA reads TGTGCCAGCAGCCAAGTGACAAGACAGGCGGTCACTGAAGCTTTCTTT. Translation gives CASSQVTRQAVTEAFF.

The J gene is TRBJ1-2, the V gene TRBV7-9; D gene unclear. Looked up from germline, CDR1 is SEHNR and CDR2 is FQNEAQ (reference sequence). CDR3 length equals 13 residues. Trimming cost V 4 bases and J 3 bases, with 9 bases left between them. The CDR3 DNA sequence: TGTGCCAGCAGCTCCACTTATGACTATGGCTACACCTTC. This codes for CASSSTYDYGYTF.

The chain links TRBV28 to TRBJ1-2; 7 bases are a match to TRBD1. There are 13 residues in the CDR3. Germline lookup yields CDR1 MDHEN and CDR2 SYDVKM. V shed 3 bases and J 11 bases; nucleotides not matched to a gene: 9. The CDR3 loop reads CASSFSGTEIYTF. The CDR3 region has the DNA TGTGCCAGCAGTTTTTCAGGGACAGAGATTTACACCTTC.

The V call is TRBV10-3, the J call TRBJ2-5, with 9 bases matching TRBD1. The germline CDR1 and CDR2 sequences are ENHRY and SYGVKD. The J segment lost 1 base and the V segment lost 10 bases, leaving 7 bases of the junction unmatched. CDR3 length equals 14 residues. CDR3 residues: CATKGQGPQETQYF. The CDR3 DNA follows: TGTGCCACCAAGGGACAGGGCCCCCAAGAGACCCAGTACTTC.

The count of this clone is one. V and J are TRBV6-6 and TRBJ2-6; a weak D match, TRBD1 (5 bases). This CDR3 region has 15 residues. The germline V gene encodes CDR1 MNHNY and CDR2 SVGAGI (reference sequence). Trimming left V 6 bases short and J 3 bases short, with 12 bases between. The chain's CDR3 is CASRSYRLGANVLTF. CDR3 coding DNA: TGTGCCAGCAGATCATACAGGCTTGGGGCCAACGTCCTGACTTTC.

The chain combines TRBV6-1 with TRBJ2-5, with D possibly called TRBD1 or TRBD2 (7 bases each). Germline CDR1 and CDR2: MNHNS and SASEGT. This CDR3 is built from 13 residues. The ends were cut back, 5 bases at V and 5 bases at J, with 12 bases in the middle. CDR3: CASSRQGGETQYF. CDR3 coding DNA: TGTGCCAGCAGTAGACAGGGAGGGGAGACCCAGTACTTC.

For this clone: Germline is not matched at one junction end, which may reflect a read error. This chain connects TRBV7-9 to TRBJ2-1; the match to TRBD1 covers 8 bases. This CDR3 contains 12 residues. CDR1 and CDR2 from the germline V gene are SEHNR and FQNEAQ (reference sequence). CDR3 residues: CASSSTDRGGIF. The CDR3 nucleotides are TGTGCCAGCAGCTCCACCGACAGGGGTGGGATCTTC.